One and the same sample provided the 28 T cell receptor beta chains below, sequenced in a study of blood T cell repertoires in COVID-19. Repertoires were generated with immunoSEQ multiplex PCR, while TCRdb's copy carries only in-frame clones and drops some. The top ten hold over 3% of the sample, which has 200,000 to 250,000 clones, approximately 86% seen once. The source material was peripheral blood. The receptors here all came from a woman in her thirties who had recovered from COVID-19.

The CDR3: CASSDLPGQGSYEQYF. The CDR3 coding sequence is TGCGCCAGCAGCGACTTACCGGGACAGGGGTCCTACGAGCAGTACTTC. The rearrangement joins TRBV4-1 to TRBJ2-7; the match to TRBD1 covers 10 bases. Germline V gene sequence: CDR1 MGHRA, CDR2 YSYEKL. The CDR3 is 16 residues long. Trimming at V came to 5 bases and at J to 1 base, leaving 8 bases not matched to a gene.

CDR3 DNA: TGTGCCAGTAGTACCCGACAGAGCAATCAGCCCCAGCATTTT. This translates into CASSTRQSNQPQHF. The V gene is TRBV19, the J gene TRBJ1-5; TRBD1 is a possible D gene (5 bases). This CDR3 spans 14 amino acids. Germline values: CDR1 LNHDA, CDR2 SQIVND (reference sequence). V was trimmed by 4 bases and J by 1 base, leaving 8 bases between them.

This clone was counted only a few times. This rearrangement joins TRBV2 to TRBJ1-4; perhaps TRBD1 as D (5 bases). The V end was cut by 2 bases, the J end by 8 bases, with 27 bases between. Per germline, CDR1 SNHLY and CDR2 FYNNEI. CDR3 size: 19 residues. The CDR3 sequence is CASSEYHVTNPGFGEKLFF. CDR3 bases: TGTGCCAGCAGTGAATACCACGTTACTAATCCAGGGTTCGGAGAAAAACTGTTTTTT.

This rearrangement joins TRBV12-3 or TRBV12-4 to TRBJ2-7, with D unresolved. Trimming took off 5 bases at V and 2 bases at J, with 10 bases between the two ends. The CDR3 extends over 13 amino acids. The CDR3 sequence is CASSHQVPYEQYF. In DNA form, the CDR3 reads TGTGCCAGCAGTCACCAGGTACCCTACGAGCAGTACTTC.

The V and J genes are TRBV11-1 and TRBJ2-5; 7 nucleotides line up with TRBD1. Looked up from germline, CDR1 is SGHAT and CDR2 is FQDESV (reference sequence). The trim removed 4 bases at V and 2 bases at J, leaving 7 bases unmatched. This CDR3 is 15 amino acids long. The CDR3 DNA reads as TGTGCCAGCAGCTCCCCTTGGGACAGTCAAGAGACCCAGTACTTC. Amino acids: CASSSPWDSQETQYF.

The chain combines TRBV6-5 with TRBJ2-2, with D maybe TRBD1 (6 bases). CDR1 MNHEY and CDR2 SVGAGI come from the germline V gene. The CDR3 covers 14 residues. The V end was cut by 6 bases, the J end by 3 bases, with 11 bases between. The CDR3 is CASSVGADTGELFF. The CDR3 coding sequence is TGTGCCAGCAGCGTGGGGGCGGACACCGGGGAGCTGTTTTTT.

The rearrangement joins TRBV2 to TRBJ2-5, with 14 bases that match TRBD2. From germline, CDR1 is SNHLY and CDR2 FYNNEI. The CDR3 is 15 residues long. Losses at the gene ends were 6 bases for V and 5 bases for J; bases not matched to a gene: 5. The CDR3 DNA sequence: TGTGCCAGCAGCCGACTAGCGGGGGGGCGGGAGACCCAGTACTTC. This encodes CASSRLAGGRETQYF.

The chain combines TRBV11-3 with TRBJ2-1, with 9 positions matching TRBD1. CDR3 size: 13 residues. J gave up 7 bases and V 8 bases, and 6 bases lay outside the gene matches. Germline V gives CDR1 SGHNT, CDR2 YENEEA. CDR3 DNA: TGTGCCAGCGGGACAGGGACCTGGAATGAGCAGTTCTTC. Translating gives CASGTGTWNEQFF.

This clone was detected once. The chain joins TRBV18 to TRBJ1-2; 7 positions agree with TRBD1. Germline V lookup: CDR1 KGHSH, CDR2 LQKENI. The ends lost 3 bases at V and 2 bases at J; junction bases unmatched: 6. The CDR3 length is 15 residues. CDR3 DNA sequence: TGTGCCAGCTCACCGGGGACAGACACAAACTATGGCTACACCTTC. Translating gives CASSPGTDTNYGYTF.

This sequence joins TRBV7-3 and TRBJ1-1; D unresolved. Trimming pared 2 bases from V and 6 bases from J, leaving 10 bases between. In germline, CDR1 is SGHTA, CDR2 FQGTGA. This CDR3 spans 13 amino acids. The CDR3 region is CASSLLGGAEAFF. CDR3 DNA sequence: TGTGCCAGCAGCTTATTGGGCGGGGCTGAAGCTTTCTTT.

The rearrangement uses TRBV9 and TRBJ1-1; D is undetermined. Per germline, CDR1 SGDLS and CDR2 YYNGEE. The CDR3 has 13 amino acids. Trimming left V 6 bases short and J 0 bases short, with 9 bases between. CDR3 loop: CASKDILNTEAFF. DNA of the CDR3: TGTGCCAGCAAAGACATTTTGAACACTGAAGCTTTCTTT. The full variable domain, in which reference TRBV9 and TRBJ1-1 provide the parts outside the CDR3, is DSGVTQTPKHLITATGQRVTLRCSPRSGDLSVYWYQQSLDQGLQFLIQYYNGEERAKGNILERFSAQQFPDLHSELNLSSLELGDSALYFCASKDILNTEAFFGQGTRLTVV.

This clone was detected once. In DNA, the CDR3 is TGTGCCAGCAGCTTCTACAGGACGAACACCGGGGAGCTGTTTTTT. This encodes CASSFYRTNTGELFF. J is TRBJ2-2 and V is TRBV5-6; D may be TRBD1 (5 bases). Trimming took 2 bases from V and 0 from J, leaving 8 bases between them. The CDR3 length is 15 residues. CDR1 is SGHDT, CDR2 YYEEEE, per germline. Variable domain in full (rest from reference TRBV5-6 and TRBJ2-2): DAGVTQSPTHLIKTRGQQVTLRCSPKSGHDTVSWYQQALGQGPQFIFQYYEEEERQRGNFPDRFSGHQFPNYSSELNVNALLLGDSALYLCASSFYRTNTGELFFGEGSRLTVL.

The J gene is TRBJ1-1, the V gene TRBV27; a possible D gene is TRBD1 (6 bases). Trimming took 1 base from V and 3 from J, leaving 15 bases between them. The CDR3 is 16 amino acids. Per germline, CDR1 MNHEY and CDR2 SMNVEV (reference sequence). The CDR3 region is CASSLYRGGYDTEAFF. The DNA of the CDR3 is TGTGCCAGCAGTTTATATAGAGGGGGATATGACACTGAAGCTTTCTTT.

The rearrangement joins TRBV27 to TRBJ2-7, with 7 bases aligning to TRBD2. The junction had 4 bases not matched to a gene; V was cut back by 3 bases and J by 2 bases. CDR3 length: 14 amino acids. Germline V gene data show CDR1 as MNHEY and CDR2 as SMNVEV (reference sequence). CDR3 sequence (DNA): TGTGCCAGCAGTTTCGAGGGAGGGGCCTACGAGCAGTACTTC. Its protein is CASSFEGGAYEQYF.

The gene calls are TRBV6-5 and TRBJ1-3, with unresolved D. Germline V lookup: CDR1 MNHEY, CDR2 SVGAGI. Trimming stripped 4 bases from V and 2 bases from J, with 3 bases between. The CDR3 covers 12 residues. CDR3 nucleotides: TGTGCCAGCAGTTTAGCTGGAAACACCATATATTTT. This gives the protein CASSLAGNTIYF.

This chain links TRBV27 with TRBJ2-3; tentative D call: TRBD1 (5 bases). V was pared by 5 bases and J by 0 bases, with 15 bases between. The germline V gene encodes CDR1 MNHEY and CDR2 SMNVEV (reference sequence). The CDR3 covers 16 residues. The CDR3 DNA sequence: TGTGCCAGCAGTCCATTGACAGTAATCAGCACAGATACGCAGTATTTT. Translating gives CASSPLTVISTDTQYF.

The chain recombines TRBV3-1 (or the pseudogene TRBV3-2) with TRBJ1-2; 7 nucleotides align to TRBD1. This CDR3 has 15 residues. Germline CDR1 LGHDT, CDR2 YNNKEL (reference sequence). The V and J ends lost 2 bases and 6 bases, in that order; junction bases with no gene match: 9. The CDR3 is CASSQNLQGFDGYTF. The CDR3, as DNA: TGTGCCAGCAGCCAAAATCTACAGGGGTTTGATGGCTACACCTTC.

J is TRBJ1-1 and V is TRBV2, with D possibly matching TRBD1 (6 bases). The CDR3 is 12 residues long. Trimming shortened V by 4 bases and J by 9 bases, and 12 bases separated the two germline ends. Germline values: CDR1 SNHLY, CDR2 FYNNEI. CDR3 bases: TGTGCCAGCAGTGGACCCGACAGGAAAGCTTTCTTT. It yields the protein CASSGPDRKAFF.

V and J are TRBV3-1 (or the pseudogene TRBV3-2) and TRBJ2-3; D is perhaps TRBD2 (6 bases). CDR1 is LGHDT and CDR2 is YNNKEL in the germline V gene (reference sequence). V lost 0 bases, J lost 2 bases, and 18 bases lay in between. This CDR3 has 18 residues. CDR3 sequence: CASSQDHPAGPITDTQYF. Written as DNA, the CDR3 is TGTGCCAGCAGCCAAGATCATCCCGCGGGGCCCATCACAGATACGCAGTATTTT.

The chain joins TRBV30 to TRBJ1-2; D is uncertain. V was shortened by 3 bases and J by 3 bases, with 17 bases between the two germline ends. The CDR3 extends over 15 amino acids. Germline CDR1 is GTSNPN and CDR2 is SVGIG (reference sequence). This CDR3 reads CAWSSNPGAYYGYTF. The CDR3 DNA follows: TGTGCCTGGAGCTCAAACCCCGGAGCGTACTATGGCTACACCTTC. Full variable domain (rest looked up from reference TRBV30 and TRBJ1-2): SQTIHQWPATLVQPVGSPLSLECTVEGTSNPNLYWYRQAAGRGLQLLFYSVGIGQISSEVPQNLSASRPQDRQFILSSKKLLLSDSGFYLCAWSSNPGAYYGYTFGSGTRLTVV.

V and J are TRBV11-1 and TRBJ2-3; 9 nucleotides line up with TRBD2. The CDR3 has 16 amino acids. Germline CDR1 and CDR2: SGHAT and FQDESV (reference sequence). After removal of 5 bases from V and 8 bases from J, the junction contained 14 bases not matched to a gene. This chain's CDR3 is CASSPGASGVSRTQYF. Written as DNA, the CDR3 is TGTGCCAGCAGCCCAGGGGCTAGCGGGGTTTCTCGTACGCAGTATTTT. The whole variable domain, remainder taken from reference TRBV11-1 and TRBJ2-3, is EAEVAQSPRYKITEKSQAVAFWCDPISGHATLYWYRQILGQGPELLVQFQDESVVDDSQLPKDRFSAERLKGVDSTLKIQPAELGDSAMYLCASSPGASGVSRTQYFGPGTRLTVL.

The CDR3 region is CASSLSIDAVYGYTF. The CDR3 DNA reads as TGTGCCAGCAGTTTATCCATAGACGCGGTCTATGGCTACACCTTC. The chain has TRBV27 and TRBJ1-2; D ambiguous. The V and J ends lost 0 bases and 4 bases respectively, with 12 bases between them. Germline V CDR1 and CDR2: MNHEY, SMNVEV (reference sequence). This CDR3 has 15 amino acids.

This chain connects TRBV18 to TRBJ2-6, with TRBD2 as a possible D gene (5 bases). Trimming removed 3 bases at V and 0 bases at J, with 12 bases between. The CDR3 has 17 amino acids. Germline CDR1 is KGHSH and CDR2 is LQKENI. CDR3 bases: TGTGCCAGCTCACCGTCGGGAACCCGCTCTGGGGCCAACGTCCTGACTTTC. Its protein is CASSPSGTRSGANVLTF.

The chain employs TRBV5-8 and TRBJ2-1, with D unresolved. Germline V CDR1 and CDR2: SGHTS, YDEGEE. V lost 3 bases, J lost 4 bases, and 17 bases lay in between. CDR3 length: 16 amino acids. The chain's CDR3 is CASSWSLITKYNEQFF. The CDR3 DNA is TGTGCCAGCAGCTGGAGTCTCATCACAAAATACAATGAGCAGTTCTTC.

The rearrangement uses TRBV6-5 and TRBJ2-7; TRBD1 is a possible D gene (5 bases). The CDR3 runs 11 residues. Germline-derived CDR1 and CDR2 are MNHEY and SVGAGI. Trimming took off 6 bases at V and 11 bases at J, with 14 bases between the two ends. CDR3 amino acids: CASRKGLGEYF. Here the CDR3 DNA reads TGTGCCAGCAGAAAAGGGCTAGGGGAGTACTTC.

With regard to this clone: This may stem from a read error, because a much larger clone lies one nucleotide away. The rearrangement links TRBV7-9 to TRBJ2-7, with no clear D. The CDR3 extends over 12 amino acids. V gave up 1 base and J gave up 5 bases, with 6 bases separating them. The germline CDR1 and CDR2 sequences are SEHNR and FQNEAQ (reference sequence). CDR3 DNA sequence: TGTGCCAGCAGCTTAGAACGGGACGAGCAGTACTTC. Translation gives CASSLERDEQYF.

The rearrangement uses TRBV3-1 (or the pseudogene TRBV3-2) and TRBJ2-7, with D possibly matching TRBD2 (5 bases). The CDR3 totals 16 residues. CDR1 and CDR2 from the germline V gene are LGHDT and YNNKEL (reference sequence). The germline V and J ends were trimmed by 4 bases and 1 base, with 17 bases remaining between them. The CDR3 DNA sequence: TGTGCCAGCAGCCCAGCGGTCGAGGTAGAATCCTACGAGCAGTACTTC. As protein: CASSPAVEVESYEQYF.

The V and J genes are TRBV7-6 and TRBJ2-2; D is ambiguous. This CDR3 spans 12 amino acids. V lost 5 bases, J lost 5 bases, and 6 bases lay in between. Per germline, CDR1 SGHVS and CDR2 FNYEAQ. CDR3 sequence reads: CASSPLTGELFF. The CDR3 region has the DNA TGTGCCAGCAGCCCACTTACCGGGGAGCTGTTTTTT.